This T cell receptor beta chain was sequenced for a study of blood T cell repertoires in COVID-19. Background on the study: Material from acute and convalescent COVID-19 was sourced from the United States, Italy and Spain. From T cells, B-cell-depleted T cells, or PBMCs came the material, which was cDNA or gDNA.

Study processing details: From reference gene primer amplification, estimates of nucleated cell counts were derived. TCRdb keeps only in-frame clones here, not all; method: immunoSEQ multiplex PCR. V and J calls and clone size follow that table, whereas D and trimming were derived from the DNA. Of some 200,000 clones listed, roughly four fifths were seen once; the top ten hold more than 10%. Trimming at V came to 5 bases and at J to 8 bases, leaving 11 bases not matched to a gene. Germline V gene lookup returns CDR1 LNHDA and CDR2 SQIVND (reference sequence). This CDR3 has 14 residues. Source material: peripheral blood. The chain joins TRBV19 to TRBJ1-2; TRBD1 matches 7 bases. This sequence was found in a woman aged 40 to 50 with acute or convalescent COVID-19. This chain's CDR3 is CASSALTGMYGYTF. As DNA, the CDR3 is TGTGCCAGTAGTGCCTTGACAGGGATGTACGGCTACACCTTC.